This T cell receptor (beta chain) stems from a study of T cell responses to AZD1222 COVID-19 vaccine. Notes on the study in general: Dominant CD4 TCR responses targeted spike regions 160-218 and 743-854.

On this clone itself: Antigen: not known.

Germline CDR1 and CDR2: KGHDR and SFDVKD. The length of the CDR3 is 16 residues. The ends lost 2 bases at V and 10 bases at J; junction bases unmatched: 9. Only in-frame clones appear in the TCRdb table, and some are missing; sequencing was by immunoSEQ multiplex PCR. This repertoire shows 150,000 to 200,000 clones, roughly 94% found once; its top ten account for 4% to 5.5%. The V call is TRBV24-1, the J call TRBJ2-1, with TRBD1 matching over 11 bases. The clonotype originates from an adult who received the AZD1222 COVID-19 vaccine. The sample consisted of peripheral blood, taken 28 days after the second AZD1222 dose. CDR3 nucleotides: TGTGCCACCAGTGATTCGGACAGGGGGCTGAATGGCGAGCAGTTCTTC. Amino acids: CATSDSDRGLNGEQFF.